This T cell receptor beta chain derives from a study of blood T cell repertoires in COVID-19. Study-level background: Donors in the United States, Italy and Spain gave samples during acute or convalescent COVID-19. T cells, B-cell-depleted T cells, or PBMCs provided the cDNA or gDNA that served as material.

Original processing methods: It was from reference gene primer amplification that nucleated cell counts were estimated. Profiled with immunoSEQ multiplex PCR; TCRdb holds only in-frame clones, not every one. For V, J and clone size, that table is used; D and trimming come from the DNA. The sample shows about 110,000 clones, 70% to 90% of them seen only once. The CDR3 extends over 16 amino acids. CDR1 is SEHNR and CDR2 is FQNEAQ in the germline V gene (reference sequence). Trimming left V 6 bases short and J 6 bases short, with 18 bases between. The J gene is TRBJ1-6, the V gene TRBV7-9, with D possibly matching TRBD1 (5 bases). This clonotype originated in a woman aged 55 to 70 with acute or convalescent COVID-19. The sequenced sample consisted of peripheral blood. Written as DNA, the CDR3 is TGTGCCAGCAGTCCCGTAGGCCCGACAGTTAATTCACCCCTCCACTTT. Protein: CASSPVGPTVNSPLHF. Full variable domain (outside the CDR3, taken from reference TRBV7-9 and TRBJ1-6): DTGVSQNPRHKITKRGQNVTFRCDPISEHNRLYWYRQTLGQGPEFLTYFQNEAQLEKSRLLSDRFSAERPKGSFSTLEIQRTEQGDSAMYLCASSPVGPTVNSPLHFGNGTRLTVT.